This T cell receptor beta chain was captured by sequencing in a study of ipilimumab plus nivolumab after autologous stem cell transplantation. Background on the study: A median of 8 nivolumab and 5 ipilimumab doses were given. The DLBCL group included primary refractory and relapsed cases. Study outcomes and limitations: Per the authors, repertoire, Treg and microbiota data justify further study.

Checkpoint therapy with ipilimumab 1 mg/kg began 14 to 28 days after transplant. Germline loops: CDR1 SGHRS, CDR2 YFSETQ. With V trimmed by 4 bases and J by 5 bases, 5 bases remained unmatched. CDR3 length: 13 residues. With respect to this clone: Its target is not known.

Produced via immunoSEQ multiplex PCR; TCRdb's table is partial and in-frame only. The repertoire holds about 23,000 clones, with roughly four fifths as singletons. The sequencing here drew on PBMCs, taken in a trial of ipilimumab plus nivolumab as post-transplant consolidation. The chain couples TRBV5-1 to TRBJ2-5; 7 nucleotides align to TRBD1. The TCR comes from a male donor with diffuse large B-cell lymphoma. The CDR3, as DNA: TGCGCCAGCAGCCCGACAGGGTGGGAGACCCAGTACTTC. Its translation is CASSPTGWETQYF.